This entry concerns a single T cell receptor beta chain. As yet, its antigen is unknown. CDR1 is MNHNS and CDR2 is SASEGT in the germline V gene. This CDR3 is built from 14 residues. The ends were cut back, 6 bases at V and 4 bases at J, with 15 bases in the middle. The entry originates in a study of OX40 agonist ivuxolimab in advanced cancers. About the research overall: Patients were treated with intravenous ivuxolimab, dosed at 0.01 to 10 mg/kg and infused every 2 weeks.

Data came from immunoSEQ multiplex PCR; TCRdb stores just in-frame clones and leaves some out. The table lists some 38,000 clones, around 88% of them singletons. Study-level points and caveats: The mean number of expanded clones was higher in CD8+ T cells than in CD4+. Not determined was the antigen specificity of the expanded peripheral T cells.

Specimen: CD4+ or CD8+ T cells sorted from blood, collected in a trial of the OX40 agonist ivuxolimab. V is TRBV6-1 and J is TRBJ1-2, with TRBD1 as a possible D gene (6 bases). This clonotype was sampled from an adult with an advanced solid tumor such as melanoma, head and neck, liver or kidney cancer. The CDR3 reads CASRNREGGYGYTF. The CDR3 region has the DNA TGTGCCAGCAGGAACAGGGAGGGCGGCTATGGCTACACCTTC.